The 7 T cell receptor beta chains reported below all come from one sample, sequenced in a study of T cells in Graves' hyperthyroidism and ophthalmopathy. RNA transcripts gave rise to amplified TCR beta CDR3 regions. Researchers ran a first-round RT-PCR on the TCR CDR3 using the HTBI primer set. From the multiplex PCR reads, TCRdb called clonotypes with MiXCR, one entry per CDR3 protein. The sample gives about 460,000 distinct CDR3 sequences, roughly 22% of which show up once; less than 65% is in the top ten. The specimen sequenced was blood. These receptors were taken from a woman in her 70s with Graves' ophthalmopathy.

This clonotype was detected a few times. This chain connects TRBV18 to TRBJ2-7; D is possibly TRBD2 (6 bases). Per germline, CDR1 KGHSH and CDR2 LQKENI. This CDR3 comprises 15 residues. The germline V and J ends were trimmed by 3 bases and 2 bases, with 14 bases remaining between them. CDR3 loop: CASSPTGVETYEQYF. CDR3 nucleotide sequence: TGTGCCAGCTCACCGACGGGAGTGGAAACCTACGAGCAGTACTTC.

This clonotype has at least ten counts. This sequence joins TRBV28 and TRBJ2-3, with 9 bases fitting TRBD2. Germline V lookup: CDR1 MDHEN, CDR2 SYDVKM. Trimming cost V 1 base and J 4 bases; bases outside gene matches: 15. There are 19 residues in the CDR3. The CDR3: CASSLSLGSGGLRPDTQYF. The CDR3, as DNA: TGTGCCAGCAGTTTATCCCTTGGTAGCGGGGGTCTAAGACCAGATACGCAGTATTTT. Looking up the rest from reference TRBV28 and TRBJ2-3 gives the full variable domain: DVKVTQSSRYLVKRTGEKVFLECVQDMDHENMFWYRQDPGLGLRLIYFSYDVKMKEKGDIPEGYSVSREKKERFSLILESASTNQTSMYLCASSLSLGSGGLRPDTQYFGPGTRLTVL.

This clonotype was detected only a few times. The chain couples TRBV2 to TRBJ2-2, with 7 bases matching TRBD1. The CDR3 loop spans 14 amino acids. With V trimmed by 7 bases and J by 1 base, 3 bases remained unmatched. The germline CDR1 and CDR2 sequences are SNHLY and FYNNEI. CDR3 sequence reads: CASKRDRNTGELFF. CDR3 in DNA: TGTGCCAGCAAAAGGGACAGGAACACCGGGGAGCTGTTTTTT.

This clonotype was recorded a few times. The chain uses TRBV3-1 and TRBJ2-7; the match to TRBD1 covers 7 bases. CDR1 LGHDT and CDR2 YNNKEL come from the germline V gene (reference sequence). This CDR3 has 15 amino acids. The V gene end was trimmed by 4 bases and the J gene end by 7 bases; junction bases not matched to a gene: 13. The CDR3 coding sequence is TGTGCCAGCAGCCCGGCCGGGACAGAGTTCCGGGAGCAGTACTTC. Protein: CASSPAGTEFREQYF.

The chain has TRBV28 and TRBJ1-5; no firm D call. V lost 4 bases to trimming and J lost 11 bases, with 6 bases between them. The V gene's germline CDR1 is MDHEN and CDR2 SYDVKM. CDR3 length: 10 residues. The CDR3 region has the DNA TGTGCCAGCAGTTCTAAGTCCCAGCATTTT. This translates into CASSSKSQHF.

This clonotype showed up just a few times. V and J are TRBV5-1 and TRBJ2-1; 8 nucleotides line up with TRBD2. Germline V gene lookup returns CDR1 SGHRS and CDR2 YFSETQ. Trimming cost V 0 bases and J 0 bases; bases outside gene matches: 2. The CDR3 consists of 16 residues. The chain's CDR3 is CASSLALAVSYNEQFF. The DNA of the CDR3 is TGCGCCAGCAGCTTGGCACTAGCGGTCTCCTACAATGAGCAGTTCTTC.

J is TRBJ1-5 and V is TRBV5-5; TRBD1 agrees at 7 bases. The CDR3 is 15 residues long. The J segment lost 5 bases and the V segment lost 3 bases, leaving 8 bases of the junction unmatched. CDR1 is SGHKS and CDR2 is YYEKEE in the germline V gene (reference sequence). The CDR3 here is CASSSGLRGDQPQHF. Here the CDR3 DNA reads TGTGCCAGCAGCTCCGGTCTCAGGGGGGATCAGCCCCAGCATTTT.